The clone carrying this T cell receptor (beta chain) was seen many times. This sample was taken from a study of low-dose radiotherapy and immunotherapy resistance in tumors. CDR1 is LNHDA, CDR2 SQIVND, per germline (reference sequence). Trimming cost V 5 bases and J 6 bases; bases outside gene matches: 9. CDR3 length: 15 residues. Primers targeting TRAV and TRBV primed first-strand cDNA, covering alpha and beta chains. The authors ran 20 PCR cycles to amplify TCRs with a constant-region primer and V-primer adapter. In vitro transcription amplified isolated mRNA. One entry per CDR3 protein results from TCRdb running MiXCR on the reads. The data show around 80,000 distinct CDR3 sequences, roughly 17% seen once. Time point here: after trial treatment. The treatment: LDRT plus nivolumab, ipilimumab, low-dose cyclophosphamide and aspirin (RACIN trial).

The sample consisted of PBMCs, taken after low-dose radiotherapy plus immunotherapy. The chain joins TRBV19 to TRBJ1-1, with 10 bases identical to TRBD1. This clonotype was sampled from a male donor with prostate cancer. In DNA, the CDR3 is TGTGCCAGTAGTCCAAGACAGGGGGCGAGGGCTGAAGCTTTCTTT. This sequence encodes CASSPRQGARAEAFF.